A single sample is the source of the 20 T cell receptor beta chains below, sequenced in a study of cytomegalovirus exposure and HLA in healthy donors. The PCR ran on 60 Vbeta and 13 Jbeta primers. Clones were read by immunoSEQ multiplex PCR, and TCRdb kept only the in-frame ones, dropping some. The sample carries about 180,000 clones, 82% recorded once. What was sequenced was PBMCs. These TCRs come from a man aged 35-49 years in good health and CMV-seronegative.

This clone has just a few counts. The V call is TRBV5-4, the J call TRBJ2-7; perhaps TRBD2 as D (6 bases). This CDR3 contains 13 residues. CDR1 is SGHNT, CDR2 YYREEE, per germline (reference sequence). V was cut by 4 bases and J by 4 bases, with 12 bases left in between. CDR3 coding DNA: TGTGCCAGCAGCCGCGCCCGGGGGTACGAGCAGTACTTC. It specifies CASSRARGYEQYF.

The chain joins TRBV2 to TRBJ2-7; 11 nucleotides line up with TRBD1. This CDR3 is 15 amino acids long. J was trimmed by 5 bases and V by 4 bases; bases with no gene match: 7. Germline CDR1 is SNHLY and CDR2 is FYNNEI. The CDR3, as DNA: TGTGCCAGCAGTGTCCCTAGGACAGGGGGCAACGAGCAGTACTTC. It encodes CASSVPRTGGNEQYF. Full variable domain (missing parts from reference TRBV2 and TRBJ2-7): EPEVTQTPSHQVTQMGQEVILRCVPISNHLYFYWYRQILGQKVEFLVSFYNNEISEKSEIFDDQFSVERPDGSNFTLKIRSTKLEDSAMYFCASSVPRTGGNEQYFGPGTRLTVT.

Regarding this clone: Other DNA sequences in the sample encode the same CDR3. This chain connects TRBV28 to TRBJ1-2; weak D call: TRBD1 (5 bases). The CDR3 length is 12 residues. The V end lost 3 bases, the J end lost 8 bases, and 10 bases lay between the germline ends. CDR1 and CDR2 (germline): MDHEN, SYDVKM. The CDR3 nucleotides read TGTGCCAGCAGTTTCGCAGGGTGGGGCTACACCTTC. Translated, it gives CASSFAGWGYTF.

The chain carries TRBV28 and TRBJ2-7, with 8 bases that match TRBD2. This CDR3 contains 14 residues. CDR1 MDHEN and CDR2 SYDVKM come from the germline V gene. The ends lost 4 bases at V and 2 bases at J; junction bases unmatched: 4. The CDR3, as DNA: TGTGCCAGCAGTTCATGGCGGGGGGCCTACGAGCAGTACTTC. Residues: CASSSWRGAYEQYF.

This sequence joins TRBV4-3 and TRBJ2-6, with a possible D match to TRBD2 (6 bases). The germline gives CDR1 LGHNA, CDR2 YSLEER. The CDR3 consists of 18 residues. V was cut by 1 base and J by 0 bases, with 13 bases left in between. CDR3 sequence: CASSQARAGTSGANVLTF. The CDR3 bases are TGCGCCAGCAGCCAAGCTAGGGCGGGGACCTCTGGGGCCAACGTCCTGACTTTC.

The CDR3 sequence: CASSRAGGNGYTF. Written as DNA, the CDR3 is TGTGCCAGCAGCCGAGCAGGGGGAAATGGCTACACCTTC. This chain uses TRBV7-9 with TRBJ1-2, with 7 nucleotides matching TRBD1. Germline trimming cut 5 bases from V and 6 bases from J; bases unmatched to any gene: 6. The CDR3 contains 13 residues. CDR1 is SEHNR, CDR2 FQNEAQ, per germline (reference sequence). The full variable domain, its missing parts supplied by reference TRBV7-9 and TRBJ1-2, is DTGVSQNPRHKITKRGQNVTFRCDPISEHNRLYWYRQTLGQGPEFLTYFQNEAQLEKSRLLSDRFSAERPKGSFSTLEIQRTEQGDSAMYLCASSRAGGNGYTFGSGTRLTVV.

The CDR3 DNA reads TGTGCCAGCAGCCCCCGACTAGCGGGATCGCAGTATTTT. It specifies CASSPRLAGSQYF. This chain links TRBV14 with TRBJ2-3; 11 bases align to TRBD2. Unmatched junction bases numbered 4, after V lost 4 bases and J lost 10 bases. The germline gives CDR1 SGHDN, CDR2 FVKESK. The CDR3 has 13 amino acids.

This CDR3 reads CASSLAGGGNYGYTF. The CDR3, as DNA: TGTGCCAGCAGCTTAGCAGGGGGGGGTAACTATGGCTACACCTTC. The chain couples TRBV7-9 to TRBJ1-2, with D maybe TRBD1 (6 bases). The length of the CDR3 is 15 residues. The germline V and J ends were trimmed by 0 bases and 1 base, with 9 bases remaining between them. Per germline, CDR1 SEHNR and CDR2 FQNEAQ (reference sequence). The whole variable domain, remainder taken from reference TRBV7-9 and TRBJ1-2, is DTGVSQNPRHKITKRGQNVTFRCDPISEHNRLYWYRQTLGQGPEFLTYFQNEAQLEKSRLLSDRFSAERPKGSFSTLEIQRTEQGDSAMYLCASSLAGGGNYGYTFGSGTRLTVV.

The chain joins TRBV19 to TRBJ2-2; the match to TRBD1 covers 7 bases. V lost 11 bases and J lost 1; bases outside the gene matches: 7. Germline V lookup: CDR1 LNHDA, CDR2 SQIVND (reference sequence). This CDR3 spans 14 amino acids. CDR3 residues: CACIGDRNTGELFF. CDR3 bases: TGTGCCTGCATAGGGGACAGGAACACCGGGGAGCTGTTTTTT. Using reference TRBV19 and TRBJ2-2 for the parts outside the CDR3, the full variable domain is DGGITQSPKYLFRKEGQNVTLSCEQNLNHDAMYWYRQDPGQGLRLIYYSQIVNDFQKGDIAEGYSVSREKKESFPLTVTSAQKNPTAFYLCACIGDRNTGELFFGEGSRLTVL.

This rearrangement joins TRBV6-5 to TRBJ2-7; 8 nucleotides match TRBD1. The CDR3 is 12 residues long. The V gene end was trimmed by 7 bases and the J gene end by 6 bases; junction bases not matched to a gene: 5. Germline V gene lookup returns CDR1 MNHEY and CDR2 SVGAGI. In DNA form, the CDR3 reads TGTGCCAGCACTACCACAGGGGGCGAGCAGTACTTC. This encodes CASTTTGGEQYF.

This chain connects TRBV5-8 to TRBJ2-5, with D perhaps TRBD2 (6 bases). This CDR3 region has 15 residues. CDR1 SGHTS and CDR2 YDEGEE come from the germline V gene. Between the trimmed V and J ends, which lost 0 bases and 2 bases, there was a span of 11 bases. CDR3 protein: CASSLVGGAQETQYF. In DNA form, the CDR3 reads TGTGCCAGCAGCTTGGTCGGGGGAGCGCAAGAGACCCAGTACTTC.

J is TRBJ1-1 and V is TRBV11-3; maybe TRBD1 (5 bases). Trimming took off 5 bases at V and 1 base at J, with 11 bases between the two ends. The CDR3 is 14 residues long. Germline CDR1 reads SGHNT; CDR2 reads YENEEA. The CDR3 nucleotides read TGTGCCAGCAGCAAAGCGGGGGGGAACACTGAAGCTTTCTTT. It translates to CASSKAGGNTEAFF. Full variable domain (rest looked up from reference TRBV11-3 and TRBJ1-1): EAGVVQSPRYKIIEKKQPVAFWCNPISGHNTLYWYLQNLGQGPELLIRYENEEAVDDSQLPKDRFSAERLKGVDSTLKIQPAELGDSAVYLCASSKAGGNTEAFFGQGTRLTVV.

This sequence joins TRBV29-1 and TRBJ2-7; 7 bases line up with TRBD1. CDR1 and CDR2 (germline): SQVTM, ANQGSEA. J lost 6 bases, V lost 6 bases, and 11 bases had no gene match. The CDR3 runs 13 residues. CDR3 amino acids: CSVGYRGMGEQYF. Here the CDR3 DNA reads TGCAGCGTCGGGTACAGGGGAATGGGCGAGCAGTACTTC.

The chain links TRBV19 to TRBJ2-1; D remains unclear. With 7 bases removed from V and 0 bases from J, the gap between germline ends came to 13 bases. This CDR3 spans 15 amino acids. From germline, CDR1 is LNHDA and CDR2 SQIVND (reference sequence). Here the CDR3 reads CASTDPRGSYNEQFF. The CDR3, as DNA: TGTGCCAGTACCGATCCTCGCGGCTCCTACAATGAGCAGTTCTTC.

The genes are TRBV10-3 and TRBJ2-2, with D maybe TRBD2 (6 bases). Per the germline V gene, CDR1 is ENHRY and CDR2 is SYGVKD. The length of the CDR3 is 13 residues. The V end was cut by 4 bases, the J end by 6 bases, with 9 bases between. The DNA of the CDR3 is TGTGCCATCAGTGTCGGAGGGGCCGGGGAGCTGTTTTTT. It translates to CAISVGGAGELFF.

The J gene is TRBJ2-1, the V gene TRBV7-6; the match to TRBD2 covers 8 bases. CDR3 length: 15 amino acids. The V and J ends lost 7 bases and 4 bases, in that order; junction bases with no gene match: 9. CDR1 is SGHVS and CDR2 is FNYEAQ in the germline V gene. The CDR3 bases are TGTGCCAGCACGCCGACTAGCGCCGGATACAATGAGCAGTTCTTC. This encodes CASTPTSAGYNEQFF.

The J gene is TRBJ2-7, the V gene TRBV11-2, with TRBD2 as a possible D gene (6 bases). Between the trimmed V and J ends, which lost 1 base and 7 bases, there was a span of 17 bases. CDR3 length: 15 amino acids. The germline gives CDR1 SGHAT, CDR2 FQNNGV. The CDR3 loop reads CASSLVGPGRGEQYF. The CDR3 bases are TGTGCCAGCAGCTTAGTGGGGCCTGGCCGGGGGGAGCAGTACTTC.

This chain connects TRBV9 to TRBJ1-1; TRBD1 agrees at 7 bases. CDR1 SGDLS and CDR2 YYNGEE come from the germline V gene. V lost 3 bases, J lost 5 bases, and 10 bases stayed unmatched. CDR3 length: 15 residues. For the CDR3, the DNA is TGTGCCAGCAGCGGAAGACAGGGATATCGGACTGAAGCTTTCTTT. Its translation is CASSGRQGYRTEAFF.

The chain links TRBV30 to TRBJ2-4; D perhaps matches TRBD1 (5 bases). The CDR3 has 15 residues. CDR1 GTSNPN and CDR2 SVGIG come from the germline V gene (reference sequence). V lost 4 bases and J lost 1, with 14 bases in between. CDR3 DNA: TGTGCCTGGATTTCCAGGGAAGCGGCCAAAAACATTCAGTACTTC. This gives the protein CAWISREAAKNIQYF. Filled out from reference TRBV30 and TRBJ2-4, the complete variable domain reads SQTIHQWPATLVQPVGSPLSLECTVEGTSNPNLYWYRQAAGRGLQLLFYSVGIGQISSEVPQNLSASRPQDRQFILSSKKLLLSDSGFYLCAWISREAAKNIQYFGAGTRLSVL.

This clone was detected a few times. The V and J genes are TRBV10-3 and TRBJ2-1, with 14 nucleotides matching TRBD2. The junction had 13 bases not matched to a gene; V was cut back by 6 bases and J by 12 bases. Germline assignment: CDR1 ENHRY and CDR2 SYGVKD. This CDR3 is 16 amino acids long. CDR3 residues: CAIRSEPGLAGAGQFF. In DNA form, the CDR3 reads TGTGCCATCAGAAGCGAACCGGGACTAGCGGGGGCGGGGCAGTTCTTC.